This T cell receptor (beta chain) was documented in a study of molecular identifiers for immune sequencing clone quantification. Each CDR3 protein gets one entry after TCRdb re-called the PCR reads with MiXCR. Counted here are over 8,000 distinct CDR3 sequences, around a fifth occurring once; the ten biggest clones make up around 1.5%. Broader study findings: Investigators reportedly could detect spiked Jurkat TCR RNA from one cell among 980,000 or so naive cells. Clones with over 20 RNA copies captured over 97% of effector molecules but under 1% of naive ones.

At least ten counts were recorded for this clonotype. Its cognate antigen is unknown. The CDR3 spans 15 residues. The V gene end was trimmed by 3 bases and the J gene end by 2 bases; junction bases not matched to a gene: 4. CDR1 SGHRS and CDR2 YFSETQ come from the germline V gene. Sequenced material: naive CD8+ T cells from blood, with Jurkat cell RNA spiked in. Subset indicated: FACS-sorted CD8+CD4-CCR7+CD45RA+ naive T cells. The chain joins TRBV5-1 to TRBJ2-5; TRBD2 matches 10 bases. The source is a human donor in good health. Some libraries in this study had Jurkat cell RNA spiked in. The CDR3 coding sequence is TGCGCCAGCAGCTCAGGACTAGCGGTTCAAGAGACCCAGTACTTC. It yields the protein CASSSGLAVQETQYF.